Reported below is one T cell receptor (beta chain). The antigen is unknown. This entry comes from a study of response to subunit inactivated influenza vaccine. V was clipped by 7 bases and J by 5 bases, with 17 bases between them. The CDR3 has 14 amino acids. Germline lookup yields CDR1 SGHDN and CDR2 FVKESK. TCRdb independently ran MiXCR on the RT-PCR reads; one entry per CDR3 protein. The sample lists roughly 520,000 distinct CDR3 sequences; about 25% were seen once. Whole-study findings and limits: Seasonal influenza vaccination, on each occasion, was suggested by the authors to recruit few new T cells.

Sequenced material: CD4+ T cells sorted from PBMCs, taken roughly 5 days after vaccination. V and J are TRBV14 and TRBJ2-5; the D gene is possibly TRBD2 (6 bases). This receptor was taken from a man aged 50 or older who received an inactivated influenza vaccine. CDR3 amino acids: CASTRDSTTETQYF. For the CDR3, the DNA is TGTGCCAGCACTCGGGACTCAACGACTGAGACCCAGTACTTC.